Listed below are T cell receptor beta chains from one sample, sequenced in a study of blood T cell repertoires in COVID-19. Clones were read by immunoSEQ multiplex PCR, and TCRdb kept only the in-frame ones, dropping some. Of some 210,000 clones in the sample, roughly 84% were seen once. What was sequenced was peripheral blood. These receptors were collected from a human donor in a cohort sampled during active COVID-19. The CDR3 runs from the conserved cysteine through the conserved F or W. A D gene is named only where the DNA matches it firmly. A row's size may be missing; if present it is once, few, many or a size class.

clone_size	d_call	v_call	j_call	cdr3_aa	cdr3_nt
NA	NA	TRBV5-6	TRBJ1-2	CASSPAVREYYGYTF	TGTGCCAGCAGCCCGGCTGTCCGGGAGTACTATGGCTACACCTTC
once	NA	TRBV4-2	TRBJ2-5	CASSQEQGRETQYF	TGTGCCAGCAGCCAGGAACAGGGTAGGGAGACCCAGTACTTC
once	TRBD1	TRBV30	TRBJ1-1	CAWRTLTGGAIAEAFF	TGTGCCTGGAGGACTCTTACAGGGGGCGCGATCGCTGAAGCTTTCTTT
NA	TRBD2	TRBV5-4	TRBJ2-1	CASSLATGGTFNEQFF	TGTGCCAGCAGCTTGGCCACGGGAGGGACATTCAATGAGCAGTTCTTC
NA	NA	TRBV6-5	TRBJ2-3	CASRTEYTDTQYF	TGTGCCAGCAGAACAGAATACACAGATACGCAGTATTTT
NA	NA	TRBV15	TRBJ1-1	CATSRDVAGTEAFF	TGTGCCACCAGCAGAGACGTGGCGGGCACTGAAGCTTTCTTT
NA	NA	TRBV7-2	TRBJ1-2	CASSEDSSTYGYTF	TGTGCCAGCAGCGAGGACAGCAGCACCTATGGCTACACCTTC
NA	TRBD1	TRBV3-1/TRBV3-2	TRBJ2-1	CASSQVWGQGAGNEQFF	TGTGCCAGCAGCCAAGTGTGGGGCCAGGGGGCGGGAAATGAGCAGTTCTTC
NA	NA	TRBV27	TRBJ2-1	CASSLTPFYNEQFF	TGTGCCAGCAGTTTAACACCGTTCTACAATGAGCAGTTCTTC
NA	NA	TRBV2	TRBJ2-7	CASSDSVGPRDEQYF	TGTGCCAGCAGTGATTCGGTGGGGCCTAGGGACGAGCAGTACTTC
NA	NA	TRBV20-1	TRBJ2-1	CSASWANEQFF	TGCAGTGCTAGTTGGGCCAATGAGCAGTTCTTC
NA	NA	TRBV19	TRBJ2-1	CASTPGGQYYEQFF	TGTGCCAGTACTCCGGGGGGCCAATATTATGAGCAGTTCTTC
few	NA	TRBV20-1	TRBJ2-7	CSASQGEQYF	TGCAGTGCCTCACAGGGCGAGCAGTACTTC
NA	NA	TRBV19	TRBJ2-5	CASSIGVGARETQYF	TGTGCCAGTAGTATAGGAGTGGGGGCGCGGGAGACCCAGTACTTC
NA	NA	TRBV5-8	TRBJ1-5	CASSWRAGLNQPQHF	TGTGCCAGCAGCTGGAGGGCAGGGCTAAATCAGCCCCAGCATTTT
NA	TRBD2	TRBV7-8	TRBJ2-2	CASSLIGLAGGGELFF	TGTGCCAGCAGCTTAATAGGACTAGCGGGAGGCGGGGAGCTGTTTTTT
NA	NA	TRBV3-1/TRBV3-2	TRBJ2-7	CASSQGLASLLEQYF	TGTGCCAGCAGCCAGGGACTCGCCTCCTTACTTGAGCAGTACTTC
NA	TRBD1	TRBV5-1	TRBJ1-5	CASSLGDRNQPQHF	TGCGCCAGCAGCTTGGGGGACAGAAATCAGCCCCAGCATTTT
NA	NA	TRBV7-9	TRBJ1-1	CASSKLEGAEAFF	TGTGCCAGCAGCAAGCTCGAGGGGGCTGAAGCTTTCTTT
NA	TRBD2	TRBV30	TRBJ2-7	CAWRTSGSYEQYF	TGTGCCTGGAGAACTAGCGGGAGCTACGAGCAGTACTTC
NA	TRBD1	TRBV28	TRBJ2-7	CATRGDRGLYEQYF	TGTGCCACCCGGGGCGACAGGGGATTGTACGAGCAGTACTTC
NA	NA	TRBV9	TRBJ2-5	CASSVDLGGSQETQYF	TGTGCCAGCAGCGTAGATCTAGGGGGAAGTCAAGAGACCCAGTACTTC
NA	NA	TRBV11-1	TRBJ1-1	CASSFGSRGVTEAFF	TGTGCCAGCAGCTTTGGCTCGCGGGGGGTCACTGAAGCTTTCTTT
NA	NA	TRBV27	TRBJ1-2	CASVPLVGSYTF	TGTGCCAGCGTGCCTCTCGTCGGGAGCTACACCTTC
NA	NA	TRBV19	TRBJ1-4	CASSIQGSNEKLFF	TGTGCCAGTAGTATACAGGGCTCTAATGAAAAACTGTTTTTT
NA	NA	TRBV6-1	TRBJ1-1	CASSDDRWGTEAFF	TGTGCCAGCAGTGACGACAGGTGGGGCACTGAAGCTTTCTTT
NA	NA	TRBV9	TRBJ2-3	CASSVGEDDTQYF	TGTGCCAGCAGCGTAGGTGAGGATGATACGCAGTATTTT
few	TRBD2	TRBV14	TRBJ2-7	CASSRGRSGSFYEQYF	TGTGCCAGCAGCCGAGGCCGTAGCGGGTCATTCTACGAGCAGTACTTC
NA	TRBD1	TRBV27	TRBJ2-1	CASSPGQGGYNEQFF	TGTGCCAGCAGCCCGGGACAGGGAGGCTACAATGAGCAGTTCTTC
NA	NA	TRBV4-1	TRBJ1-1	CASSYPGTRKGGTEAFF	TGCGCCAGCAGCTACCCCGGGACTCGAAAGGGGGGGACTGAAGCTTTCTTT
NA	TRBD1	TRBV3-1/TRBV3-2	TRBJ2-1	CASSQSRDRVINEQFF	TGTGCCAGCAGCCAATCCCGGGACAGGGTCATCAATGAGCAGTTCTTC
NA	TRBD1	TRBV5-1	TRBJ2-2	CASSSRTGETGELFF	TGCGCCAGCAGCTCTAGGACAGGGGAGACCGGGGAGCTGTTTTTT
few	NA	TRBV11-2	TRBJ1-2	CASSYPRQGGYTF	TGTGCCAGCAGCTACCCCCGGCAGGGCGGCTACACCTTC
few	NA	TRBV9	TRBJ1-1	CASSVGWASTEAFF	TGTGCCAGCAGCGTAGGATGGGCCTCCACTGAAGCTTTCTTT
NA	TRBD1	TRBV19	TRBJ2-1	CACKGDRGRREQFF	TGTGCCTGCAAAGGGGACAGGGGGCGCAGGGAGCAGTTCTTC
NA	NA	TRBV6-5	TRBJ2-5	CASSDGQLSQETQYF	TGTGCCAGCAGCGACGGACAGCTCAGCCAAGAGACCCAGTACTTC
NA	TRBD1	TRBV5-1	TRBJ2-4	CASRFLPDRGFDIQYF	TGCGCCAGCAGATTTCTCCCGGACAGGGGATTTGACATTCAGTACTTC
NA	NA	TRBV30	TRBJ1-2	CAWKDVRGLRLANGYTF	TGTGCCTGGAAGGACGTGAGGGGGTTGCGTCTGGCGAATGGCTACACCTTC
once	NA	TRBV18	TRBJ2-3	CASSPTSLGGDTQYF	TGTGCCAGCTCCCCCACTAGTTTAGGGGGTGATACGCAGTATTTT
NA	NA	TRBV29-1	TRBJ1-2	CSVEDASAGNGYTF	TGCAGCGTTGAAGACGCATCGGCGGGAAATGGCTACACCTTC
NA	NA	TRBV28	TRBJ2-6	CASSRNRRDRNVLTF	TGTGCCAGCAGCCGGAACCGGCGGGATCGCAACGTCCTGACTTTC
NA	NA	TRBV5-4	TRBJ2-7	CASSLQGMGIEQYF	TGTGCCAGCAGCTTACAGGGAATGGGCATCGAGCAGTACTTC
NA	NA	TRBV7-9	TRBJ2-7	CASSHGTRNYEQYF	TGTGCCAGCAGCCACGGGACACGAAACTACGAGCAGTACTTC
NA	TRBD1	TRBV19	TRBJ1-2	CAIDDRDRVNGYTF	TGTGCCATTGATGACCGGGACAGGGTTAATGGCTACACCTTC
NA	TRBD1	TRBV18	TRBJ2-3	CASSPPDRARTDTQYF	TGTGCCAGCTCACCTCCTGACAGGGCTCGCACAGATACGCAGTATTTT
NA	TRBD2	TRBV7-2	TRBJ2-3	CANRLAGVDTQYF	TGTGCCAACAGACTAGCGGGAGTAGATACGCAGTATTTT
NA	TRBD2	TRBV2	TRBJ2-1	CASSGTSGGHNEQFF	TGTGCCAGCAGCGGGACTAGCGGGGGCCACAATGAGCAGTTCTTC
NA	NA	TRBV27	TRBJ1-4	CASSPRLNEKLFF	TGTGCCAGCAGTCCAAGACTGAATGAAAAACTGTTTTTT
NA	NA	TRBV27	TRBJ1-2	CASSLFSRGYGYTF	TGTGCCAGCAGTTTATTTTCCAGAGGCTATGGCTACACCTTC
few	TRBD1	TRBV24-1	TRBJ1-3	CATSDTTGDTIYF	TGTGCCACCAGTGATACGACAGGGGACACCATATATTTT
NA	NA	TRBV6-6	TRBJ2-5	CASSYLQETQYF	TGTGCCAGCAGTTACCTACAAGAGACCCAGTACTTC
NA	TRBD1	TRBV14	TRBJ2-1	CASSRGQAINEQFF	TGTGCCAGCAGCAGAGGACAGGCTATTAATGAGCAGTTCTTC